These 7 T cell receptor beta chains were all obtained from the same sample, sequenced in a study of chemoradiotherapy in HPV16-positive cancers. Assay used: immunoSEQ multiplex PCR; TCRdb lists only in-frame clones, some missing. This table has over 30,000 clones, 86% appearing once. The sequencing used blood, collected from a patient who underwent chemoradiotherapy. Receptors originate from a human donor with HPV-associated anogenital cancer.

The chain's CDR3 is CASSFSPTREAFF. The CDR3 DNA sequence: TGTGCCAGCAGCTTTTCACCAACCCGTGAAGCTTTCTTT. The V and J genes are TRBV7-9 and TRBJ1-1; D remains unclear. CDR3 length: 13 residues. The germline CDR1 and CDR2 sequences are SEHNR and FQNEAQ (reference sequence). V was shortened by 3 bases and J by 7 bases, with 12 bases between the two germline ends.

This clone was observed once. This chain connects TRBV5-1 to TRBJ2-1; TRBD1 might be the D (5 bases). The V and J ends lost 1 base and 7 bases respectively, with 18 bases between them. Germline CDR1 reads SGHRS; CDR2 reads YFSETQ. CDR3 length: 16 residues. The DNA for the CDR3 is TGCGCCAGCAGCTTGAATCAGGGATTGAGGAAGAATGAGCAGTTCTTC. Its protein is CASSLNQGLRKNEQFF.

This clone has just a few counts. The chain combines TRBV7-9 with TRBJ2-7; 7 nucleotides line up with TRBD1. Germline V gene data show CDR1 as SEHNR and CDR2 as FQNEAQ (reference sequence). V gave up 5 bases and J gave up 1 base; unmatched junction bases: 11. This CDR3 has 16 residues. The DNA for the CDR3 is TGTGCCAGCAGCACCACCGGGACAGACTCTTCCTACGAGCAGTACTTC. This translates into CASSTTGTDSSYEQYF.

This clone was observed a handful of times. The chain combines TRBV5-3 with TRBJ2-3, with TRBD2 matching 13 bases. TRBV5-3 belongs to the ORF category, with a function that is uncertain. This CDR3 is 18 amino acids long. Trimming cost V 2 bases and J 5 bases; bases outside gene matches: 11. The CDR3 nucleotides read TGTGCCAGAAGCTTCGGCCTAAGGACTAGCGGGGGTGGAGATACGCAGTATTTT. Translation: CARSFGLRTSGGGDTQYF.

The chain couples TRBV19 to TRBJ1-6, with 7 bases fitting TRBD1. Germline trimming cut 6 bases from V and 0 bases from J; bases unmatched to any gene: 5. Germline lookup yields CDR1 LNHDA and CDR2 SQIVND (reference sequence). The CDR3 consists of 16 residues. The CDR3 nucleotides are TGTGCCAGTAGGGGACAGTCGAGCTCCTATAATTCACCCCTCCACTTT. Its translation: CASRGQSSSYNSPLHF.

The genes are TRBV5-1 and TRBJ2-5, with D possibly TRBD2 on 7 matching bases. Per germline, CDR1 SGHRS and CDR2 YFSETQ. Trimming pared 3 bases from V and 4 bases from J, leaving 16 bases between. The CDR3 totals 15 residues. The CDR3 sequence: CASSSGPGEGETQYF. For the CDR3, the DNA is TGCGCCAGCAGCTCGGGCCCAGGGGAGGGAGAGACCCAGTACTTC.

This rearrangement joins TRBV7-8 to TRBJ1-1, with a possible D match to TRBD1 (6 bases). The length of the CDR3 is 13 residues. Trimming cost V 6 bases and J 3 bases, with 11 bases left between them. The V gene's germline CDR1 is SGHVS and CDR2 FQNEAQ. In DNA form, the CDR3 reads TGTGCCAGCAGAGTACAGGGTGACACTGAAGCTTTCTTT. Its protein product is CASRVQGDTEAFF.